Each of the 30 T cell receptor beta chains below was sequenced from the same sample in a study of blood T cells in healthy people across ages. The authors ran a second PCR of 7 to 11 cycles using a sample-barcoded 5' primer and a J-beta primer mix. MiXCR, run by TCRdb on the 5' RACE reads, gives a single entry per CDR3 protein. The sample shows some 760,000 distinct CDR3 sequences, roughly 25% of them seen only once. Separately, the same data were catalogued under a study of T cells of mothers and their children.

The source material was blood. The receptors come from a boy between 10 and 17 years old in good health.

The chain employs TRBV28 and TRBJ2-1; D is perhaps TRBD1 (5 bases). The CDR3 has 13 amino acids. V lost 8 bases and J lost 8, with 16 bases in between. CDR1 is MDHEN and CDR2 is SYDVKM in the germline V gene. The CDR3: CASGQGGRYEQFF. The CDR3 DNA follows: TGTGCCAGCGGGCAGGGTGGTCGCTATGAGCAGTTCTTC.

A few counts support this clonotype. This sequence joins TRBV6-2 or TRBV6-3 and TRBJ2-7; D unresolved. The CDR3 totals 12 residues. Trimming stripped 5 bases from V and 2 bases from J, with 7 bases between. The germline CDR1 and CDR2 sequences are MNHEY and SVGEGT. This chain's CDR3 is CASSESTYEQYF. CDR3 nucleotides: TGTGCCAGCAGTGAAAGTACCTACGAGCAGTACTTC.

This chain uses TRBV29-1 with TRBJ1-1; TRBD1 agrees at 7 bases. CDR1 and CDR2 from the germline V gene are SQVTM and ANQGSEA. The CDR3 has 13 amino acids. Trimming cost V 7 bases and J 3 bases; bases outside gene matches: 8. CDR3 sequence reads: CSAANRGDTEAFF. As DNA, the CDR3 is TGCAGCGCCGCAAACAGGGGAGACACTGAAGCTTTCTTT.

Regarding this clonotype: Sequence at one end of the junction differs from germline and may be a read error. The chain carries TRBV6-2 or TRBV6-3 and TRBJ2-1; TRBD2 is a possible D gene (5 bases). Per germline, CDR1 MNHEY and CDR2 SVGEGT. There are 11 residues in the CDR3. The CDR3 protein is CASSRDYPKYF. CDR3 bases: TGTGCCAGCAGCCGCGACTACCCGAAGTACTTC.

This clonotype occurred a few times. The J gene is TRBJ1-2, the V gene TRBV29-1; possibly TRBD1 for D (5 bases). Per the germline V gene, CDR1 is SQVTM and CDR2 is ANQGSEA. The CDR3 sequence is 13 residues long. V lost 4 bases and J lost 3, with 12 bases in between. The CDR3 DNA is TGCAGCGTTGCGGGGGACGGGGACTATGGCTACACCTTC. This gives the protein CSVAGDGDYGYTF.

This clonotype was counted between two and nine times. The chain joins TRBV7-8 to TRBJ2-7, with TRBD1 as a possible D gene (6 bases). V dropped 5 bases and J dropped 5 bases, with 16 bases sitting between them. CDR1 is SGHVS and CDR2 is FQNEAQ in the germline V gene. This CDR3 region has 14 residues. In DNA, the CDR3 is TGTGCCAGCAGCCCACAGGGCTCCGAGGACGAGCAGTACTTC. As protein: CASSPQGSEDEQYF.

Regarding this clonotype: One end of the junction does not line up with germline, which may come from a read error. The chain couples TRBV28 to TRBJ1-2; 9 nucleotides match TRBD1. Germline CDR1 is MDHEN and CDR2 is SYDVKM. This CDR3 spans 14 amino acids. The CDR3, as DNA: TGTGCCAGCAGTCCGCCCCGGGACAGGGCCCTAAGGAACTTC. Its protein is CASSPPRDRALRNF.

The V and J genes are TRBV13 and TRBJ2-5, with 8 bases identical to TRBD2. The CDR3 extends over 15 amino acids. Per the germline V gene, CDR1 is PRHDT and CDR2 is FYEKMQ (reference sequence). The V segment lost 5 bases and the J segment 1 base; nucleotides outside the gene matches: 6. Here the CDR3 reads CASSNSGESQETQYF. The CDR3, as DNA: TGTGCCAGCAGCAATAGCGGGGAGAGCCAAGAGACCCAGTACTTC.

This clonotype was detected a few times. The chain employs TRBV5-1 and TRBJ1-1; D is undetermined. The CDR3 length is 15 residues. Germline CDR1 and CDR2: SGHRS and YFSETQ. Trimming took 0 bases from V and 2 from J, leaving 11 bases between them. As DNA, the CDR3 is TGCGCCAGCAGCTTGGGGGAGACGATAAACACTGAAGCTTTCTTT. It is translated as CASSLGETINTEAFF. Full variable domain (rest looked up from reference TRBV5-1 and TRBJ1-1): KAGVTQTPRYLIKTRGQQVTLSCSPISGHRSVSWYQQTPGQGLQFLFEYFSETQRNKGNFPGRFSGRQFSNSRSEMNVSTLELGDSALYLCASSLGETINTEAFFGQGTRLTVV.

The CDR3 loop reads CASSRFPSTDTQYF. The CDR3 coding sequence is TGTGCCAGCAGCAGGTTTCCTAGCACAGATACGCAGTATTTT. The rearrangement links TRBV7-8 to TRBJ2-3; no definite D call. This CDR3 spans 14 amino acids. V lost 5 bases to trimming and J lost 0 bases, with 9 bases between them. From germline, CDR1 is SGHVS and CDR2 FQNEAQ.

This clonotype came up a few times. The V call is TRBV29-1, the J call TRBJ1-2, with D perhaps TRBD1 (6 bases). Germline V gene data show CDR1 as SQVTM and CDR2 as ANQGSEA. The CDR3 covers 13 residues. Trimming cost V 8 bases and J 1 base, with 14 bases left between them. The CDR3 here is CSSTGSFNYGYTF. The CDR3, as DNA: TGCAGCTCCACAGGGAGCTTTAACTATGGCTACACCTTC.

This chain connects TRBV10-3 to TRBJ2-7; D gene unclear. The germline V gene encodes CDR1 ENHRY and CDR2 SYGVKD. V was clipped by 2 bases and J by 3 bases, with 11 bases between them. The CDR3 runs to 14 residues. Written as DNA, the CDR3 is TGTGCCATCAGTGAGGTCGCTCGATACTACGAGCAGTACTTC. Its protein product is CAISEVARYYEQYF.

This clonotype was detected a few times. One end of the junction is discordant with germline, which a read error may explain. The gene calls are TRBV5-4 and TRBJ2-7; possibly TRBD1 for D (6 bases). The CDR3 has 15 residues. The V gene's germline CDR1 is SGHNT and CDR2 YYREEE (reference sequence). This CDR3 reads CASSSRTEVSYEQCF. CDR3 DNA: TGTGCCAGCAGCTCCCGGACAGAGGTCTCCTACGAGCAGTGCTTC. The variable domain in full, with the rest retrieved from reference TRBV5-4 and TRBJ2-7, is ETGVTQSPTHLIKTRGQQVTLRCSSQSGHNTVSWYQQALGQGPQFIFQYYREEENGRGNFPPRFSGLQFPNYSSELNVNALELDDSALYLCASSSRTEVSYEQCFGPGTRLTVT.

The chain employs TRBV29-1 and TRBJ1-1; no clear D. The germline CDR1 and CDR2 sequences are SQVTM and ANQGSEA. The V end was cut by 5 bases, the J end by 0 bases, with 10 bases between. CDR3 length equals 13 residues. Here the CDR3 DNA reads TGCAGCGTTAAAAAAACCATGAACACTGAAGCTTTCTTT. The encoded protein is CSVKKTMNTEAFF.

CDR3 loop: CASTRRGASGGLHNEQFF. The CDR3 bases are TGTGCCAGTACCAGACGGGGGGCTAGCGGGGGTCTCCACAATGAGCAGTTCTTC. The chain couples TRBV19 to TRBJ2-1; TRBD2 aligns across 10 bases. This CDR3 has 18 residues. V lost 7 bases and J lost 5; bases outside the gene matches: 17. Germline CDR1 and CDR2: LNHDA and SQIVND (reference sequence).

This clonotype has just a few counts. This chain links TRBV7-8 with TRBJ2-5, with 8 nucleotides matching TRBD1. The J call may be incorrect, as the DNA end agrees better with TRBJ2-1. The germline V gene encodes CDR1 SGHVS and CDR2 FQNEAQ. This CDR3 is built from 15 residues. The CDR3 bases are TGTGCCAGCAGCTTACCCCTCGGACAGGGTGATGAGCAGTTCTTC. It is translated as CASSLPLGQGDEQFF.

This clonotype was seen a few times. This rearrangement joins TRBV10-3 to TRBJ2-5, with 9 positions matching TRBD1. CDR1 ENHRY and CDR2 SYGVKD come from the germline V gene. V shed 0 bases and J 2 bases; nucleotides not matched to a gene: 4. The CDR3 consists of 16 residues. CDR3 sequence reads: CAISESTTGGQETQYF. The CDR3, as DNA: TGTGCCATCAGTGAGTCTACGACAGGGGGTCAAGAGACCCAGTACTTC.

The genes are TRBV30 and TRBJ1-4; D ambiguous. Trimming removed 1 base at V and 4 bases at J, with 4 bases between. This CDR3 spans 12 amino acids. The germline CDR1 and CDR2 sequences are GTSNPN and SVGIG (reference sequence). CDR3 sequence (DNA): TGTGCCTGGAGTGGGGATAATGAAAAACTGTTTTTT. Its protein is CAWSGDNEKLFF.

CDR3 sequence: CASSALGAYQPQHF. CDR3 bases: TGTGCCAGCAGTGCCCTCGGGGCCTATCAGCCCCAGCATTTT. This chain links TRBV6-1 with TRBJ1-5, with TRBD1 as a possible D gene (5 bases). Trimming left V 4 bases short and J 5 bases short, with 12 bases between. The CDR3 loop spans 14 amino acids. In germline, CDR1 is MNHNS, CDR2 SASEGT.

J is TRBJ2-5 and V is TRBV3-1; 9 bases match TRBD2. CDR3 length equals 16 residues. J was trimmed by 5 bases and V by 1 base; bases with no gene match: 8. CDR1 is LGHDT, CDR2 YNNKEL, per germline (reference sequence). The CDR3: CASSQGGPGLAETQYF. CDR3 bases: TGTGCCAGCAGCCAAGGTGGTCCCGGACTAGCGGAGACCCAGTACTTC.

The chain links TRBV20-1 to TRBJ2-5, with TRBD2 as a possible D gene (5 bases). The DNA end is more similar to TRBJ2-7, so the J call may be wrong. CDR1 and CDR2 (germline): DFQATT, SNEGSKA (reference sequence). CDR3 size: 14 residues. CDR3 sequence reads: CSARGPADDYEQYF. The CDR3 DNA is TGCAGTGCTAGAGGCCCAGCGGACGATTACGAGCAGTACTTC.

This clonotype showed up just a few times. The CDR3 protein is CSARDLSTGENTGELFF. The CDR3 nucleotides are TGCAGTGCTAGAGATCTGTCGACAGGGGAGAACACCGGGGAGCTGTTTTTT. The V and J genes are TRBV20-1 and TRBJ2-2; 8 bases are shared with TRBD1. J was trimmed by 1 base and V by 0 bases; bases with no gene match: 7. Germline V gene lookup returns CDR1 DFQATT and CDR2 SNEGSKA (reference sequence). The CDR3 contains 17 residues.

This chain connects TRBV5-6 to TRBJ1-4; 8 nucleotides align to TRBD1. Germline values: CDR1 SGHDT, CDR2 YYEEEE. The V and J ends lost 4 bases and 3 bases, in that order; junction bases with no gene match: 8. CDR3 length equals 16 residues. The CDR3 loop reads CASSAGTGLPNEKLFF. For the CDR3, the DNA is TGTGCCAGCAGCGCCGGGACAGGTCTGCCTAATGAAAAACTGTTTTTT. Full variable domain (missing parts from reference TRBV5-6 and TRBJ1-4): DAGVTQSPTHLIKTRGQQVTLRCSPKSGHDTVSWYQQALGQGPQFIFQYYEEEERQRGNFPDRFSGHQFPNYSSELNVNALLLGDSALYLCASSAGTGLPNEKLFFGSGTQLSVL.

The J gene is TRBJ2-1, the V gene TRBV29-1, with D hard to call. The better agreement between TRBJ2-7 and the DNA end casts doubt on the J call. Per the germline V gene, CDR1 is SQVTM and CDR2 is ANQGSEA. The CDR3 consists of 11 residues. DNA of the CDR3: TGCAGCGTCCCCCAAGGATTCGAGCAGTACTTC. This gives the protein CSVPQGFEQYF.

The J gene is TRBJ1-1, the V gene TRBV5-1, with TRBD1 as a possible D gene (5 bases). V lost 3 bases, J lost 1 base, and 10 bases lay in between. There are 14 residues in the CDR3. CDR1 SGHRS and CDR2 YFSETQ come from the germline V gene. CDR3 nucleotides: TGCGCCAGCAGCTGGGGGTTTTCGAACACTGAAGCTTTCTTT. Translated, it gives CASSWGFSNTEAFF.

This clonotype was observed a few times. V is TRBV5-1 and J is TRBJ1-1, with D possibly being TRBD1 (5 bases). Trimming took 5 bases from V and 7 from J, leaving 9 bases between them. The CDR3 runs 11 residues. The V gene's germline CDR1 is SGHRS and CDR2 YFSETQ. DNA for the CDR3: TGCGCCAGCAGTCAGAGGGGTGAAGCTTTCTTT. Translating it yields CASSQRGEAFF.

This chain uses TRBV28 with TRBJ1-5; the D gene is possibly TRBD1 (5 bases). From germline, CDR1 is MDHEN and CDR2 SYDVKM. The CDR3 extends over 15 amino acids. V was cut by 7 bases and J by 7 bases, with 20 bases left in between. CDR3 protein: CASNIPDGKGQPQHF. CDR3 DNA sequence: TGTGCCAGCAATATCCCTGACGGGAAGGGGCAGCCCCAGCATTTT.

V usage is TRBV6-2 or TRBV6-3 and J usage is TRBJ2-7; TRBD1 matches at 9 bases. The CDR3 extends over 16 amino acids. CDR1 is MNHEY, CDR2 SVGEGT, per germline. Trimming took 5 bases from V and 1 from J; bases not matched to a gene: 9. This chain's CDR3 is CASSTGPGQGSYEQYF. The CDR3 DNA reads TGTGCCAGCAGTACGGGGCCGGGACAGGGTTCCTACGAGCAGTACTTC.

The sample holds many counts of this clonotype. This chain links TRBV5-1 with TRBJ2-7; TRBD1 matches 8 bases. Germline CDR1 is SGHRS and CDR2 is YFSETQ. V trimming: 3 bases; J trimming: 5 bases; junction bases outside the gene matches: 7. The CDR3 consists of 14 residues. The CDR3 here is CASSSRTGRNEQYF. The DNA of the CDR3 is TGCGCCAGCAGCTCGAGGACAGGGAGGAACGAGCAGTACTTC. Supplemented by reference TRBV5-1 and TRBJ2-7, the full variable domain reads KAGVTQTPRYLIKTRGQQVTLSCSPISGHRSVSWYQQTPGQGLQFLFEYFSETQRNKGNFPGRFSGRQFSNSRSEMNVSTLELGDSALYLCASSSRTGRNEQYFGPGTRLTVT.

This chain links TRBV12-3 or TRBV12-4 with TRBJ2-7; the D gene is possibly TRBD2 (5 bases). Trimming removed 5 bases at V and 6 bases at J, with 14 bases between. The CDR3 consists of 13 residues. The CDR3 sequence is CASSQPLGGEQYF. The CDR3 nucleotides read TGTGCCAGCAGTCAACCGCTAGGAGGCGAGCAGTACTTC.